The 32 T cell receptor beta chains reported below all come from one sample, sequenced in a study of Ad26.COV2.S vaccination and SARS-CoV-2 variants. Documented treatment: around 19 received Ad26.COV2.S at low or high dose, single or two shots; about five received placebo; per-sample allocation not given. The study sampled participants on day 63 after the first vaccine or placebo injection. Sequenced by immunoSEQ multiplex PCR; TCRdb stores in-frame clones only, minus some. The data show around 250,000 clones, about 90% seen once. The sequencing used peripheral blood, collected in a trial of Ad26.COV2.S vaccine versus placebo. The receptor source for this set is a person between 18 and 65 years old who received the Ad26.COV2.S COVID-19 vaccine or a placebo.

The CDR3 here is CASSQVRTGGVEKLFF. The CDR3, as DNA: TGTGCCAGCAGCCAAGTACGGACAGGGGGCGTAGAAAAACTGTTTTTT. V gene TRBV4-2 combines with J gene TRBJ1-4; 11 nucleotides align to TRBD1. The germline V gene encodes CDR1 LGHNA and CDR2 YNFKEQ. V lost 1 base and J lost 8; bases outside the gene matches: 6. The CDR3 contains 16 residues.

The chain is built from TRBV7-6 and TRBJ1-2; 7 nucleotides align to TRBD1. From germline, CDR1 is SGHVS and CDR2 FNYEAQ. CDR3 size: 15 residues. V gave up 0 bases and J gave up 3 bases; unmatched junction bases: 4. The CDR3 sequence is CASSLARDSDYGYTF. CDR3 nucleotide sequence: TGTGCCAGCAGCTTAGCAAGGGACAGCGACTATGGCTACACCTTC.

The chain joins TRBV5-6 to TRBJ2-4, with a tentative D call TRBD2 (6 bases). The CDR3 loop spans 16 amino acids. V was shortened by 4 bases and J by 0 bases, with 14 bases between the two germline ends. CDR1 and CDR2 (germline): SGHDT, YYEEEE. The CDR3 DNA sequence: TGTGCCAGCAGCAGGGTTAGCGGAGTAGCCAAAAACATTCAGTACTTC. It specifies CASSRVSGVAKNIQYF.

CDR3 in amino acids: CASSTSTYTGELFF. Here the CDR3 DNA reads TGTGCCAGTAGTACAAGTACTTACACCGGGGAGCTGTTTTTT. The chain uses TRBV19 and TRBJ2-2; D unclear. Between the trimmed V and J ends, which lost 4 bases and 3 bases, there was a span of 9 bases. The CDR3 runs to 14 residues. Germline V CDR1 and CDR2: LNHDA, SQIVND (reference sequence).

This clone was detected a few times. The V and J genes are TRBV7-2 and TRBJ2-7, with D maybe TRBD1 (6 bases). CDR1 and CDR2 (germline): SGHTA, FQGNSA. The CDR3 is 15 amino acids. V lost 5 bases and J 3 bases, leaving 17 bases between the germline ends. CDR3 DNA sequence: TGTGCCAGCAGCCAAACCGGGACAATAGACTACGAGCAGTACTTC. Its protein product is CASSQTGTIDYEQYF.

The chain couples TRBV6-5 to TRBJ2-1; no clear D gene. The CDR3 runs 13 residues. Deletions cut 2 bases from V and 1 base from J, with 3 bases between. The germline V gene has CDR1 MNHEY and CDR2 SVGAGI. CDR3 bases: TGTGCCAGCAGTTACGATTCCTACAATGAGCAGTTCTTC. It encodes CASSYDSYNEQFF.

V gene TRBV7-2 combines with J gene TRBJ1-1; D remains ambiguous. This CDR3 has 15 amino acids. CDR1 is SGHTA, CDR2 FQGNSA, per germline. V was pared by 5 bases and J by 10 bases, with 23 bases between. In nucleotides, the CDR3 is TGTGCCAGCAGCCAATGGGGAAACAGCAACGATCGAGCTTTCTTT. This gives the protein CASSQWGNSNDRAFF.

The rearrangement joins TRBV15 to TRBJ1-2, with D perhaps matching TRBD1 (6 bases). Germline-derived CDR1 and CDR2 are LNHNV and YYDKDF (reference sequence). This CDR3 is built from 14 residues. Trimming removed 5 bases from V and 12 bases from J, with 22 bases in between. This chain's CDR3 is CATSEVGGRVDHTF. CDR3 bases: TGTGCCACCAGCGAAGTGGGGGGCCGAGTCGATCACACCTTC.

This sequence joins TRBV5-1 and TRBJ2-1; 8 bases line up with TRBD1. The V gene's germline CDR1 is SGHRS and CDR2 YFSETQ. The length of the CDR3 is 13 residues. V lost 1 base, J lost 7 bases, and 1 base stayed unmatched. CDR3 bases: TGCGCCAGCAGCTTGACAGGGGGGAATGAGCAGTTCTTC. It yields the protein CASSLTGGNEQFF.

J is TRBJ2-1 and V is TRBV18; TRBD1 matches at 8 bases. Unmatched junction bases numbered 5, after V lost 6 bases and J lost 10 bases. Per germline, CDR1 KGHSH and CDR2 LQKENI. This CDR3 has 12 residues. The CDR3 region is CASSSYRGEQFF. The DNA for the CDR3 is TGTGCCAGCTCGTCCTACAGGGGGGAGCAGTTCTTC. Together with reference TRBV18 and TRBJ2-1, the CDR3 gives the full variable domain: NAGVMQNPRHLVRRRGQEARLRCSPMKGHSHVYWYRQLPEEGLKFMVYLQKENIIDESGMPKERFSAEFPKEGPSILRIQQVVRGDSAAYFCASSSYRGEQFFGPGTRLTVL.

This chain connects TRBV5-1 to TRBJ2-6; maybe TRBD1 (5 bases). CDR3 length equals 19 residues. Germline V gene lookup returns CDR1 SGHRS and CDR2 YFSETQ. V gave up 0 bases and J gave up 0 bases, with 16 bases separating them. The CDR3 reads CASSLGTSGFSSGANVLTF. In nucleotides, the CDR3 is TGCGCCAGCAGCTTGGGGACGTCAGGGTTCTCCTCTGGGGCCAACGTCCTGACTTTC.

The V gene is TRBV25-1, the J gene TRBJ2-1; D uncertain. CDR1 MGHDK and CDR2 SYGVNS come from the germline V gene. This CDR3 comprises 13 residues. Trimming removed 7 bases at V and 7 bases at J, with 14 bases between. CDR3 region: CASMITHMNEQFF. The CDR3 bases are TGTGCCAGCATGATTACCCACATGAATGAGCAGTTCTTC.

V is TRBV7-9 and J is TRBJ2-5; D ambiguous. The CDR3 is 11 amino acids. Germline V lookup: CDR1 SEHNR, CDR2 FQNEAQ (reference sequence). V was clipped by 7 bases and J by 5 bases, with 8 bases between them. In DNA, the CDR3 is TGTGCCAGCACCTTGGAGGAGACCCAGTACTTC. Translated: CASTLEETQYF.

The genes are TRBV25-1 and TRBJ2-7; D uncertain. Per the germline V gene, CDR1 is MGHDK and CDR2 is SYGVNS. This CDR3 comprises 14 residues. V shed 4 bases and J shed 4 bases, with 14 bases lying between them. The CDR3 loop is CASSVRSSLYEQYF. CDR3 coding DNA: TGTGCCAGCAGTGTAAGATCGAGTCTATACGAGCAGTACTTC.

This clone turned up a few times. As DNA, the CDR3 is TGTGCCAGCAGCTCCGAACGGACAGGGCGGCACTATGGCTACACCTTC. It encodes CASSSERTGRHYGYTF. The chain couples TRBV7-2 to TRBJ1-2; 8 bases are shared with TRBD1. The germline V gene has CDR1 SGHTA and CDR2 FQGNSA. Trimming removed 4 bases from V and 3 bases from J; junction bases left unmatched: 10. This CDR3 comprises 16 residues.

The gene calls are TRBV6-5 and TRBJ2-7, with D perhaps being TRBD1 or TRBD2 (5 bases each). The V gene's germline CDR1 is MNHEY and CDR2 SVGAGI. The V and J ends lost 11 bases and 2 bases respectively, with 13 bases between them. The CDR3 is 12 residues long. In nucleotides, the CDR3 is TGTGCCGGGGGTCGTTCCACCTACGAGCAGTACTTC. Translation: CAGGRSTYEQYF.

This rearrangement joins TRBV5-4 to TRBJ2-3, with 11 bases matching TRBD2. The CDR3 is 18 amino acids. The V gene end was trimmed by 5 bases and the J gene end by 0 bases; junction bases not matched to a gene: 11. The germline V gene encodes CDR1 SGHNT and CDR2 YYREEE (reference sequence). CDR3 nucleotides: TGTGCCAGCAGTCCTCCCCCCCTAGCGGGGGGTAGCACAGATACGCAGTATTTT. It specifies CASSPPPLAGGSTDTQYF.

The rearrangement links TRBV3-1 (or the pseudogene TRBV3-2) to TRBJ2-3, with 11 positions matching TRBD2. Germline trimming cut 3 bases from V and 4 bases from J; bases unmatched to any gene: 6. CDR1 LGHDT and CDR2 YNNKEL come from the germline V gene (reference sequence). The CDR3 has 16 amino acids. The CDR3 DNA follows: TGTGCCAGCAGCCACCCTTTAGCGGGGGGGCCAGATACGCAGTATTTT. Protein: CASSHPLAGGPDTQYF.

The CDR3 bases are TGTGCCAGCAGCTTAAGGGGGCGCAATGAGCAGTTCTTC. This codes for CASSLRGRNEQFF. J is TRBJ2-1 and V is TRBV7-2; 7 nucleotides match TRBD1. Germline CDR1 and CDR2: SGHTA and FQGNSA. With V trimmed by 2 bases and J by 6 bases, 1 base remained unmatched. The CDR3 totals 13 residues. Full variable domain (rest looked up from reference TRBV7-2 and TRBJ2-1): GAGVSQSPSNKVTEKGKDVELRCDPISGHTALYWYRQSLGQGLEFLIYFQGNSAPDKSGLPSDRFSAERTGGSVSTLTIQRTQQEDSAVYLCASSLRGRNEQFFGPGTRLTVL.

This sequence joins TRBV6-2 or TRBV6-3 and TRBJ2-5; no reliable D call. This CDR3 region has 13 residues. Germline CDR1 is MNHEY and CDR2 is SVGEGT. V dropped 4 bases and J dropped 3 bases, with 9 bases sitting between them. CDR3 DNA: TGTGCCAGCAGTTCTGTAGGCGAAGAGACCCAGTACTTC. This codes for CASSSVGEETQYF.

This clone was detected only once. The V and J genes are TRBV7-3 and TRBJ2-3, with 11 nucleotides matching TRBD1. CDR1 is SGHTA, CDR2 FQGTGA, per germline. The CDR3 is 17 residues long. Losses at the gene ends were 3 bases for V and 5 bases for J; bases not matched to a gene: 10. The CDR3: CASSLAALGQGEDTQYF. In DNA form, the CDR3 reads TGTGCCAGCAGCTTGGCGGCATTGGGACAGGGGGAAGATACGCAGTATTTT.

This chain uses TRBV4-1 with TRBJ2-7, with 7 bases matching TRBD1. V trimming: 7 bases; J trimming: 3 bases; junction bases outside the gene matches: 3. The CDR3 spans 12 residues. Germline values: CDR1 MGHRA, CDR2 YSYEKL. CDR3 loop: CASKGTVYEQYF. The CDR3 DNA sequence: TGCGCCAGCAAAGGGACAGTCTACGAGCAGTACTTC.

V and J are TRBV7-6 and TRBJ1-3; a weak D match, TRBD1 (6 bases). The CDR3 consists of 17 residues. Trimming pared 0 bases from V and 0 bases from J, leaving 12 bases between. CDR1 is SGHVS, CDR2 FNYEAQ, per germline. The CDR3 spells CASSLARQGSSGNTIYF. CDR3 nucleotide sequence: TGTGCCAGCAGCTTAGCGAGGCAGGGGTCCTCTGGAAACACCATATATTTT.

The chain recombines TRBV19 with TRBJ2-5; D is unresolved. Trimming shortened V by 5 bases and J by 0 bases, and 7 bases separated the two germline ends. The CDR3 runs to 13 residues. Germline V CDR1 and CDR2: LNHDA, SQIVND (reference sequence). This CDR3 reads CASSLHHQETQYF. CDR3 sequence (DNA): TGTGCCAGTAGTCTACACCACCAAGAGACCCAGTACTTC.

The chain carries TRBV5-1 and TRBJ2-5; no clear D gene. Trimming left V 3 bases short and J 4 bases short, with 19 bases between. The germline CDR1 and CDR2 sequences are SGHRS and YFSETQ. The CDR3 spans 16 residues. The DNA of the CDR3 is TGCGCCAGCAGCTCGCTCCACAGAAGCCCAACAGAGACCCAGTACTTC. Translation gives CASSSLHRSPTETQYF. Full variable domain (missing parts from reference TRBV5-1 and TRBJ2-5): KAGVTQTPRYLIKTRGQQVTLSCSPISGHRSVSWYQQTPGQGLQFLFEYFSETQRNKGNFPGRFSGRQFSNSRSEMNVSTLELGDSALYLCASSSLHRSPTETQYFGPGTRLLVL.

The chain carries TRBV19 and TRBJ2-5; TRBD1 matches 9 bases. Germline loops: CDR1 LNHDA, CDR2 SQIVND (reference sequence). The CDR3 is made up of 15 amino acids. Trimming at V came to 4 bases and at J to 0 bases, leaving 3 bases not matched to a gene. The chain's CDR3 is CASSTGTGYQETQYF. CDR3 nucleotides: TGTGCCAGTAGTACCGGGACAGGGTACCAAGAGACCCAGTACTTC.

V is TRBV28 and J is TRBJ1-1; D remains ambiguous. This CDR3 has 13 residues. Trimming pared 7 bases from V and 7 bases from J, leaving 16 bases between. Germline V gene lookup returns CDR1 MDHEN and CDR2 SYDVKM. CDR3 protein: CASTDGLELEAFF. The CDR3 nucleotides are TGTGCCAGCACGGACGGCTTAGAACTTGAAGCTTTCTTT.

The chain employs TRBV11-2 and TRBJ2-2; D gene unclear. Between the trimmed V and J ends, which lost 3 bases and 7 bases, there was a span of 6 bases. Per germline, CDR1 SGHAT and CDR2 FQNNGV. The CDR3 runs 12 residues. In DNA form, the CDR3 reads TGTGCCAGCAGCTTTCCAGGCGGGGAGCTGTTTTTT. Translation: CASSFPGGELFF.

This clone was recorded only once. The chain carries TRBV4-1 and TRBJ2-1; the match to TRBD1 covers 11 bases. The CDR3 has 17 residues. V lost 3 bases to trimming and J lost 3 bases; unmatched junction nucleotides: 7. Germline loops: CDR1 MGHRA, CDR2 YSYEKL. CDR3 residues: CASSQGPGQGGYNEQFF. For the CDR3, the DNA is TGCGCCAGCAGCCAGGGACCGGGACAGGGGGGCTACAATGAGCAGTTCTTC.

In regard to this clone: The conserved closing phenylalanine or tryptophan is absent in this CDR3, likely reflecting a read error. The limits of the CDR3 on the DNA are not certain, so only TCRdb's listed CDR3 is given. This chain's CDR3 is CSGQPPGQGT. The rearrangement joins TRBV20-1 to TRBJ1-1; the D call of TRBD1 is as the table states it, not checked on the DNA. The germline V gene has CDR1 DFQATT and CDR2 SNEGSKA (reference sequence). Counting both end residues, the CDR3 totals 10 amino acids.

This clone was seen only a few times. The CDR3 DNA reads TGTGCCAGTAGCACACAGGGGAAAGGCAATCAGCCCCAGCATTTT. This sequence encodes CASSTQGKGNQPQHF. The gene calls are TRBV19 and TRBJ1-5, with 7 bases fitting TRBD1. Germline CDR1 reads LNHDA; CDR2 reads SQIVND (reference sequence). The CDR3 length is 15 residues. Losses at the gene ends were 6 bases for V and 2 bases for J; bases not matched to a gene: 7.

CDR3 DNA: TGTGCCAGCAGCTTCAGGGGGAAAGGCGATACGCAGTATTTT. The encoded protein is CASSFRGKGDTQYF. The chain carries TRBV7-2 and TRBJ2-3; 7 positions match TRBD1. The germline V gene encodes CDR1 SGHTA and CDR2 FQGNSA. J gave up 6 bases and V 3 bases, and 6 bases lay outside the gene matches. This CDR3 comprises 14 residues.